This TCR beta chain is from a study of metastatic and nonmetastatic thyroid tumors. Until they underwent thyroid surgery, no patient had received any treatment. Trimming shortened V by 6 bases and J by 2 bases, and 10 bases separated the two germline ends. This CDR3 has 13 amino acids. Germline CDR1 MNHNS, CDR2 SASEGT. TCRdb re-processed the PCR reads through MiXCR. Of approximately 16,000 clones in the sample, approximately 13% are singletons; the top ten hold 15% to 20%. The clonotype was recovered from a female donor with papillary thyroid cancer or a benign thyroid nodule (not recorded which). Some clones in this sample may be carry-over from other donors' samples. Sequencing was done on a sample of tumor tissue. The rearrangement uses TRBV6-1 and TRBJ1-2; D is perhaps TRBD1 (5 bases). This CDR3 is CASSPGGNYGYTF. Written as DNA, the CDR3 is TGTGCCAGCAGCCCCGGGGGGAACTATGGCTACACCTTC.